Following are 17 T cell receptor beta chains from one sample sequenced in a study of blood T cell repertoires in COVID-19. Sequencing used immunoSEQ multiplex PCR; TCRdb keeps in-frame clones, though not all of them. The sample contains about 240,000 clones, roughly four fifths of which appear only once. Sequenced sample: peripheral blood. The receptors originated from a woman aged 65 to 85 with acute or convalescent COVID-19.

This clone was recorded once. This sequence joins TRBV2 and TRBJ1-1; D ambiguous. Germline values: CDR1 SNHLY, CDR2 FYNNEI. The V gene lost 3 bases and the J gene lost 8 bases, with 7 bases spanning the gap. This CDR3 contains 11 residues. The DNA of the CDR3 is TGTGCCAGCAGTGAGCTCAGGGAAGCTTTCTTT. It codes for CASSELREAFF.

This clone was seen a handful of times. This rearrangement joins TRBV6-6 to TRBJ2-7, with a possible D match to TRBD2 (6 bases). Trimming cost V 6 bases and J 3 bases, with 21 bases left between them. This CDR3 comprises 16 residues. Germline loops: CDR1 MNHNY, CDR2 SVGAGI (reference sequence). The CDR3 spells CASSLGGGPGYYEQYF. CDR3 nucleotide sequence: TGTGCCAGCAGCCTTGGAGGAGGGCCCGGTTACTACGAGCAGTACTTC.

This sequence joins TRBV14 and TRBJ1-6; 9 bases fit TRBD1. From germline, CDR1 is SGHDN and CDR2 FVKESK. V trimming: 6 bases; J trimming: 9 bases; junction bases outside the gene matches: 9. The CDR3 contains 15 residues. CDR3 DNA: TGTGCCAGCAGTCAGATGGACAGGGGATCTTCACCCCTCCACTTT. Encoded protein: CASSQMDRGSSPLHF.

This chain uses TRBV6-1 with TRBJ1-5; the D is unclear. The CDR3 is 13 residues long. The germline CDR1 and CDR2 sequences are MNHNS and SASEGT. The V end was cut by 2 bases, the J end by 4 bases, with 6 bases between. The CDR3 sequence is CASSELRNQPQHF. The DNA of the CDR3 is TGTGCCAGCAGTGAACTGAGGAATCAGCCCCAGCATTTT.

The chain employs TRBV28 and TRBJ2-7; TRBD1 agrees at 8 bases. With 4 bases clipped from V and 2 bases from J, the junction kept 4 bases outside the gene matches. From germline, CDR1 is MDHEN and CDR2 SYDVKM. The CDR3 runs 14 residues. The CDR3 loop is CASSSQDRAYEQYF. DNA for the CDR3: TGTGCCAGCAGTTCCCAGGACAGGGCCTACGAGCAGTACTTC.

The rearrangement joins TRBV3-1 (or the pseudogene TRBV3-2) to TRBJ1-3; 7 nucleotides match TRBD1. The CDR3 is made up of 15 amino acids. Germline lookup yields CDR1 LGHDT and CDR2 YNNKEL (reference sequence). V was pared by 1 base and J by 2 bases, with 2 bases of the junction left unmatched. CDR3 DNA: TGTGCCAGCAGCCAAGTTGGGACAGCTGGAAACACCATATATTTT. The encoded protein is CASSQVGTAGNTIYF.

This clone occurred once. The chain couples TRBV4-3 to TRBJ1-6; weak D call: TRBD1 (5 bases). The ends were cut back, 0 bases at V and 4 bases at J, with 10 bases in the middle. The germline V gene encodes CDR1 LGHNA and CDR2 YSLEER. This CDR3 contains 16 residues. DNA of the CDR3: TGCGCCAGCAGCCAAGAGGGGGGGACGTATAATTCACCCCTCCACTTT. Residues: CASSQEGGTYNSPLHF.

The CDR3 DNA sequence: TGTGCCAGCAGCCCCCGACAGGGGCCTTTTGATCGGCTGTTTTTT. Encoded protein: CASSPRQGPFDRLFF. The rearrangement uses TRBV3-1 (or the pseudogene TRBV3-2) and TRBJ1-4, with 8 bases lining up with TRBD1. The V gene's germline CDR1 is LGHDT and CDR2 YNNKEL (reference sequence). CDR3 size: 15 residues. V lost 4 bases and J lost 14; bases outside the gene matches: 15.

The chain joins TRBV7-2 to TRBJ2-2; 11 positions agree with TRBD2. Germline CDR1 is SGHTA and CDR2 is FQGNSA. The V gene end was trimmed by 3 bases and the J gene end by 4 bases; junction bases not matched to a gene: 4. The CDR3 runs to 16 residues. The chain's CDR3 is CASSFSGGAGTGELFF. CDR3 nucleotides: TGTGCCAGCAGCTTTAGCGGGGGGGCTGGCACCGGGGAGCTGTTTTTT.

This clone was seen just once. This chain connects TRBV28 to TRBJ2-7, with 9 positions matching TRBD1. V shed 5 bases, J shed 3 bases, and the junction held 8 bases outside the gene matches. The CDR3 is 15 residues long. Germline CDR1 MDHEN, CDR2 SYDVKM. CDR3 in DNA: TGTGCCAGCAGTCCCCCGGGACAGGGAGGCTACGAGCAGTACTTC. Protein: CASSPPGQGGYEQYF.

The chain employs TRBV10-2 and TRBJ1-1, with TRBD1 matching 10 bases. CDR1 and CDR2 from the germline V gene are WSHSY and SAAADI. The CDR3 has 13 amino acids. V trimming: 9 bases; J trimming: 5 bases; junction bases outside the gene matches: 6. CDR3 protein: CASRTGGWTEAFF. For the CDR3, the DNA is TGCGCCAGTCGGACAGGGGGATGGACTGAAGCTTTCTTT.

This clone was counted only a few times. V gene TRBV18 combines with J gene TRBJ1-5; D is unclear. Per the germline V gene, CDR1 is KGHSH and CDR2 is LQKENI. The CDR3 has 14 amino acids. The V end was cut by 3 bases, the J end by 4 bases, with 10 bases between. CDR3 loop: CASSPPDGNQPQHF. The CDR3 region has the DNA TGTGCCAGCTCACCCCCCGACGGGAATCAGCCCCAGCATTTT.

The chain couples TRBV5-1 to TRBJ1-6, with D unresolved. With 7 bases removed from V and 4 bases from J, the gap between germline ends came to 12 bases. Germline lookup yields CDR1 SGHRS and CDR2 YFSETQ. This CDR3 region has 14 residues. The chain's CDR3 is CASEPGGYNSPLHF. The CDR3 DNA reads as TGCGCCAGCGAACCGGGAGGTTATAATTCACCCCTCCACTTT.

This rearrangement joins TRBV7-9 to TRBJ2-7; 10 bases align to TRBD1. This CDR3 spans 14 amino acids. The V and J ends lost 4 bases and 2 bases, in that order; junction bases with no gene match: 2. The V gene's germline CDR1 is SEHNR and CDR2 FQNEAQ (reference sequence). The CDR3 nucleotides are TGTGCCAGCAGCTCCGGGACAGGGGCCTACGAGCAGTACTTC. It codes for CASSSGTGAYEQYF.

The chain recombines TRBV7-8 with TRBJ1-2; TRBD1 might be the D (5 bases). Deletions cut 6 bases from V and 4 bases from J, with 18 bases between. The CDR3 length is 15 residues. Germline V CDR1 and CDR2: SGHVS, FQNEAQ. The CDR3 here is CASSPLGSRGYGYTF. The DNA for the CDR3 is TGTGCCAGCAGTCCCTTAGGGTCAAGGGGCTATGGCTACACCTTC.

The chain recombines TRBV7-2 with TRBJ1-5; D ambiguous. Germline CDR1 and CDR2: SGHTA and FQGNSA. The CDR3 runs to 13 residues. The ends were cut back, 6 bases at V and 4 bases at J, with 10 bases in the middle. CDR3 residues: CASSPTGNQPQHF. CDR3 DNA: TGTGCCAGCAGTCCGACGGGGAATCAGCCCCAGCATTTT.

DNA of the CDR3: TGTGCCAGCAGGGGAGGGAACATGAACACTGAAGCTTTCTTT. It translates to CASRGGNMNTEAFF. The rearrangement joins TRBV6-5 to TRBJ1-1; D unclear. There are 14 residues in the CDR3. The germline CDR1 and CDR2 sequences are MNHEY and SVGAGI. Deletions cut 6 bases from V and 0 bases from J, with 11 bases between.